Listed below are T cell receptor beta chains from one sample, sequenced in a study of cytomegalovirus exposure and HLA in healthy donors. TCRdb's copy holds only in-frame clones and misses some; the assay was immunoSEQ multiplex PCR. The sample has some 120,000 clones, more than 60% seen once. The material sequenced was PBMCs. These receptors were collected from a woman between 50 and 59 years old in good health and CMV-seropositive. CDR3s include the opening cysteine and the closing phenylalanine or tryptophan. The D gene is left open where the match is weak. Clone size is shown for a subset of rows, as once, few, many or a class of expanded clone.

abundance	v_gene	j_gene	d_gene	CDR3aa	CDR3nt
.	TRBV29-1	TRBJ1-2	.	CSVEGQGTFRYGYTF	TGCAGCGTTGAAGGGCAGGGTACCTTCCGCTATGGCTACACCTTC
.	TRBV4-2	TRBJ2-7	TRBD1	CASSREGTGGKFDEQYF	TGTGCCAGCAGCCGGGAAGGGACAGGGGGAAAGTTCGACGAGCAGTACTTC
.	TRBV13	TRBJ2-1	.	CASSSDWSSYNEQFF	TGTGCCAGCAGCTCGGACTGGAGCTCCTACAATGAGCAGTTCTTC
few	TRBV5-1	TRBJ2-5	TRBD2	CASSRGLAGLSETQYF	TGCGCCAGCAGCCGAGGACTAGCGGGACTCTCAGAGACCCAGTACTTC
few	TRBV9	TRBJ2-3	.	CASSVGLSFGGGQLDTQYF	TGTGCCAGCAGCGTAGGTTTGTCCTTTGGGGGGGGGCAATTAGATACGCAGTATTTT
.	TRBV29-1	TRBJ2-7	.	CSVEVRGSEQYF	TGCAGCGTTGAAGTGCGGGGTTCCGAGCAGTACTTC
.	TRBV5-1	TRBJ1-2	.	CASSLGAGDNGYTF	TGCGCCAGCAGCTTGGGGGCAGGGGACAATGGCTACACCTTC
.	TRBV5-4	TRBJ2-5	TRBD1	CASSLGGDRKTQYF	TGTGCCAGCAGCTTGGGGGGGGACAGGAAGACCCAGTACTTC
.	TRBV5-1	TRBJ2-4	TRBD2	CASSLGLGTGLAGQNIQYF	TGCGCCAGCAGCTTGGGGCTAGGGACCGGGCTAGCGGGGCAAAACATTCAGTACTTC
.	TRBV6-1	TRBJ2-5	TRBD1	CASSGTGRQETQYF	TGTGCCAGCAGTGGGACAGGGCGACAAGAGACCCAGTACTTC
few	TRBV18	TRBJ2-7	TRBD2	CASSSGLVSYEQYF	TGTGCCAGCTCATCAGGACTAGTTTCCTACGAGCAGTACTTC
.	TRBV7-2	TRBJ1-5	TRBD1	CASSLAGQGSNQPQHF	TGTGCCAGCAGCTTAGCGGGACAGGGTAGCAATCAGCCCCAGCATTTT
.	TRBV7-9	TRBJ1-5	.	CASSSGGGRVIQPQHF	TGTGCCAGCAGCTCTGGGGGGGGGCGCGTTATTCAGCCCCAGCATTTT
.	TRBV20-1	TRBJ2-2	.	CSIALNGELFF	TGCAGTATAGCGCTTAACGGGGAGCTGTTTTTT
.	TRBV9	TRBJ2-5	TRBD2	CASSFSGGAGETQYF	TGTGCCAGCAGCTTTAGCGGGGGGGCCGGGGAGACCCAGTACTTC
.	TRBV6-1	TRBJ1-2	.	CASSAVTGVGYTF	TGTGCCAGCAGCGCGGTTACGGGGGTTGGCTACACCTTC
.	TRBV5-1	TRBJ2-7	TRBD2	CASSWGLADYEQYF	TGCGCCAGCAGCTGGGGTCTAGCGGATTACGAGCAGTACTTC
.	TRBV18	TRBJ1-1	.	CASSPVLNTEAFF	TGTGCCAGCTCACCCGTCCTGAACACTGAAGCTTTCTTT
.	TRBV6-6	TRBJ2-3	TRBD2	CASRGTSGTSTDTQYF	TGTGCCAGCAGGGGAACTAGCGGTACTAGCACAGATACGCAGTATTTT
few	TRBV6-1	TRBJ1-2	.	CASSSGVTGYTF	TGTGCCAGCAGTTCAGGGGTCACGGGCTACACCTTC
.	TRBV12-5	TRBJ1-1	.	CASAREGNTEAFF	TGTGCTAGTGCAAGGGAGGGGAACACTGAAGCTTTCTTT
.	TRBV30	TRBJ1-2	.	CAWGRRGYYGYTF	TGTGCCTGGGGCAGGAGGGGATACTATGGCTACACCTTC
.	TRBV2	TRBJ2-7	.	CASCSDSYEQYF	TGTGCCAGCTGTAGCGATTCCTACGAGCAGTACTTC
.	TRBV6-5	TRBJ1-1	.	CASSYRVGSGGTEAFF	TGTGCCAGCAGTTACAGGGTCGGCAGCGGGGGCACTGAAGCTTTCTTT
once	TRBV13	TRBJ2-7	TRBD2	CASSFFRGGGYYEQYF	TGTGCCAGCAGCTTCTTTCGTGGGGGGGGGTACTACGAGCAGTACTTC
.	TRBV27	TRBJ2-2	TRBD1	CASRPGTAGGGELFF	TGTGCCAGCAGACCCGGGACAGCCGGTGGCGGGGAGCTGTTTTTT
.	TRBV9	TRBJ2-2	TRBD1	CASSALTGWSDTGELFF	TGTGCCAGCAGCGCGCTGACAGGGTGGAGCGACACCGGGGAGCTGTTTTTT
.	TRBV5-1	TRBJ1-4	.	CASSQTGDNEKLFF	TGCGCCAGCAGCCAAACAGGAGATAATGAAAAACTGTTTTTT
few	TRBV5-4	TRBJ2-7	.	CASSLGVSGWYEQYF	TGTGCCAGCAGCTTGGGAGTTTCGGGATGGTACGAGCAGTACTTC